These 31 T cell receptor beta chains share one sample of origin, sequenced in a study of blood T cell repertoires in COVID-19. Sequenced by immunoSEQ multiplex PCR; TCRdb stores in-frame clones only, minus some. The table shows roughly 200,000 clones, with around 80% occurring only once. The sequencing input was peripheral blood. The receptors here all came from a woman older than 75 with active or convalescent COVID-19.

The V call is TRBV28, the J call TRBJ1-2, with 10 bases matching TRBD1. The V gene's germline CDR1 is MDHEN and CDR2 SYDVKM. The CDR3 runs 12 residues. V dropped 7 bases and J dropped 6; count of bases not matched to a gene: 2. DNA of the CDR3: TGTGCCAGCACCGACAGGGGGCATGGCTACACCTTC. Residues: CASTDRGHGYTF.

This clone was counted a few times. Distinct nucleotide sequences in the sample also encode this CDR3. V gene TRBV6-5 combines with J gene TRBJ2-7, with a weak D call TRBD1 (6 bases). Trimming removed 6 bases from V and 4 bases from J, with 10 bases in between. Looked up from germline, CDR1 is MNHEY and CDR2 is SVGAGI. There are 12 residues in the CDR3. The CDR3: CASSRGGYEQYF. The CDR3 coding sequence is TGTGCCAGCAGCCGAGGGGGTTACGAGCAGTACTTC.

This clone was detected only a few times. V gene TRBV5-5 combines with J gene TRBJ2-5; 7 bases fit TRBD2. Looked up from germline, CDR1 is SGHKS and CDR2 is YYEKEE (reference sequence). The CDR3 runs to 15 residues. V shed 3 bases, J shed 5 bases, and the junction held 10 bases outside the gene matches. The CDR3 protein is CASSSGGNEVETQYF. As DNA, the CDR3 is TGTGCCAGCAGCTCGGGAGGAAATGAGGTGGAGACCCAGTACTTC.

In its sample, this clone was seen once. The gene calls are TRBV5-1 and TRBJ2-5; 7 bases are shared with TRBD1. This CDR3 is 17 amino acids long. The V segment lost 3 bases and the J segment 4 bases; nucleotides outside the gene matches: 15. The V gene's germline CDR1 is SGHRS and CDR2 YFSETQ. CDR3 sequence reads: CASSSFPRQGGGETQYF. In DNA form, the CDR3 reads TGCGCCAGCAGCTCCTTCCCCCGACAGGGCGGTGGAGAGACCCAGTACTTC.

V gene TRBV19 combines with J gene TRBJ1-1; possibly TRBD1 for D (6 bases). The CDR3 contains 14 residues. Germline V lookup: CDR1 LNHDA, CDR2 SQIVND (reference sequence). Trimming took off 3 bases at V and 7 bases at J, with 15 bases between the two ends. The chain's CDR3 is CASSINHRVDEAFF. In DNA, the CDR3 is TGTGCCAGTAGTATCAATCACAGGGTAGATGAAGCTTTCTTT.

This clone was seen more than once but under ten times. The chain joins TRBV29-1 to TRBJ2-7; 8 bases agree with TRBD1. CDR3 length equals 15 residues. The germline V gene has CDR1 SQVTM and CDR2 ANQGSEA. Losses at the gene ends were 8 bases for V and 7 bases for J; bases not matched to a gene: 19. The CDR3 DNA reads TGCAGCTGCCAACTTAGGACAGGGACCCTAGGGGAGCAGTACTTC. Amino acid sequence: CSCQLRTGTLGEQYF.

This chain links TRBV6-5 with TRBJ1-6, with a weak D call TRBD1 (5 bases). Looked up from germline, CDR1 is MNHEY and CDR2 is SVGAGI. Trimming removed 2 bases from V and 6 bases from J, with 5 bases in between. CDR3 length: 13 amino acids. CDR3 coding DNA: TGTGCCAGCAGTTACAGGGGTAATTCACCCCTCCACTTT. Encoded protein: CASSYRGNSPLHF.

This chain links TRBV6-6 with TRBJ1-5; perhaps TRBD1 as D (5 bases). CDR3 length: 14 residues. V lost 0 bases, J lost 7 bases, and 10 bases lay in between. Germline V CDR1 and CDR2: MNHNY, SVGAGI (reference sequence). CDR3 in DNA: TGTGCCAGCAGTTACTCTAGGGGCTGGCAGCCCCAGCATTTT. Translation gives CASSYSRGWQPQHF.

The chain carries TRBV5-1 and TRBJ2-7, with a tentative D call TRBD1 (5 bases). CDR3 size: 14 residues. Germline V gives CDR1 SGHRS, CDR2 YFSETQ. V dropped 1 base and J dropped 2 bases, with 10 bases sitting between them. CDR3 bases: TGCGCCAGCAGCTTGCAGGGCCCTACCTACGAGCAGTACTTC. It specifies CASSLQGPTYEQYF.

The DNA of the CDR3 is TGTGCCAGCAGCTTGGAGCTGAACACTGAAGCTTTCTTT. Protein: CASSLELNTEAFF. The genes are TRBV13 and TRBJ1-1; D is ambiguous. The V gene's germline CDR1 is PRHDT and CDR2 FYEKMQ (reference sequence). The CDR3 has 13 amino acids. V was pared by 3 bases and J by 0 bases, with 5 bases between.

The chain links TRBV12-2 to TRBJ1-2. TRBV12-2 is a known pseudogene. This CDR3 comprises 14 residues. DNA for the CDR3: TGTGCAAGTCGCTCAGACGGGGGGGGCTGTGGCTACACCTTC. Encoded protein: CASRSDGGGCGYTF.

The genes are TRBV5-1 and TRBJ1-2; 10 nucleotides match TRBD1. V dropped 3 bases and J dropped 8; count of bases not matched to a gene: 19. The CDR3 is made up of 18 amino acids. The germline CDR1 and CDR2 sequences are SGHRS and YFSETQ. This CDR3 reads CASSSRRGKMTGGLGYTF. DNA of the CDR3: TGCGCCAGCAGCTCCAGAAGGGGAAAAATGACAGGGGGCTTGGGCTACACCTTC.

This clone was detected a few times. The gene calls are TRBV4-3 and TRBJ2-7; no reliable D call. V lost 5 bases and J lost 2, with 7 bases in between. The CDR3 loop spans 12 amino acids. Germline assignment: CDR1 LGHNA and CDR2 YSLEER. This chain's CDR3 is CASSAGPYEQYF. The DNA for the CDR3 is TGCGCCAGCAGCGCTGGCCCCTACGAGCAGTACTTC.

The chain recombines TRBV6-2 or TRBV6-3 with TRBJ2-1; tentatively, D is TRBD1 (7 bases). V lost 1 base to trimming and J lost 0 bases, with 19 bases between them. The CDR3 has 19 residues. The V gene's germline CDR1 is MNHEY and CDR2 SVGEGT. The CDR3 DNA sequence: TGTGCCAGCAGTTACTACACTGGGTGGAGGGACAGCTCCTACAATGAGCAGTTCTTC. Translating gives CASSYYTGWRDSSYNEQFF.

The V gene is TRBV7-9, the J gene TRBJ2-7, with 8 bases fitting TRBD1. After removal of 5 bases from V and 3 bases from J, the junction contained 3 bases not matched to a gene. The length of the CDR3 is 13 residues. Germline V CDR1 and CDR2: SEHNR, FQNEAQ (reference sequence). The CDR3 sequence is CASSTQGVYEQYF. The CDR3 DNA follows: TGTGCCAGCAGCACACAGGGGGTCTACGAGCAGTACTTC.

This clone has just a few counts. This chain connects TRBV4-1 to TRBJ1-2, with 9 bases aligning to TRBD1. Trimming took 2 bases from V and 4 from J; bases not matched to a gene: 8. The CDR3 runs 16 residues. Germline V CDR1 and CDR2: MGHRA, YSYEKL. The CDR3 DNA follows: TGCGCCAGCAGCCAAAGTCCGGACAGGGGCGGCTATGGCTACACCTTC. This codes for CASSQSPDRGGYGYTF.

V and J are TRBV28 and TRBJ2-7; 9 nucleotides agree with TRBD2. The V gene end was trimmed by 2 bases and the J gene end by 9 bases; junction bases not matched to a gene: 8. CDR1 and CDR2 (germline): MDHEN, SYDVKM. The CDR3 has 14 amino acids. The CDR3 sequence is CASSLALAGRLQYF. The CDR3, as DNA: TGTGCCAGCAGTTTAGCCCTAGCGGGGAGATTGCAGTACTTC.

The chain uses TRBV15 and TRBJ1-1; D possibly corresponds to TRBD1 (5 bases). V lost 0 bases and J lost 4, with 9 bases in between. The CDR3 loop spans 14 amino acids. From germline, CDR1 is LNHNV and CDR2 YYDKDF (reference sequence). The CDR3 loop reads CATSRDWGGTEAFF. Here the CDR3 DNA reads TGTGCCACCAGCAGAGATTGGGGGGGCACTGAAGCTTTCTTT. Variable domain in full (rest from reference TRBV15 and TRBJ1-1): DAMVIQNPRYQVTQFGKPVTLSCSQTLNHNVMYWYQQKSSQAPKLLFHYYDKDFNNEADTPDNFQSRRPNTSFCFLDIRSPGLGDTAMYLCATSRDWGGTEAFFGQGTRLTVV.

This chain joins TRBV14 and TRBJ2-7; 8 nucleotides match TRBD1. The CDR3 is 16 amino acids. CDR1 SGHDN and CDR2 FVKESK come from the germline V gene. V was pared by 2 bases and J by 1 base, with 7 bases of the junction left unmatched. The CDR3 loop is CASSQHRTGISYEQYF. CDR3 DNA: TGTGCCAGCAGCCAACACCGGACAGGGATATCCTACGAGCAGTACTTC.

The DNA of the CDR3 is TGTGCCAGCAGCTCCAGGGATCGAAATCAGCCCCAGCATTTT. Its translation: CASSSRDRNQPQHF. The J gene is TRBJ1-5, the V gene TRBV21-1; the table's TRBD1 call for D was not verified on the DNA. TRBV21-1 is termed a pseudogene. The CDR3 loop spans 14 amino acids.

The V gene is TRBV5-4, the J gene TRBJ1-2; D is uncertain. The CDR3 has 13 amino acids. V was trimmed by 0 bases and J by 7 bases, leaving 10 bases between them. Germline CDR1 reads SGHNT; CDR2 reads YYREEE (reference sequence). The CDR3 DNA reads TGTGCCAGCAGCTTGGATCGGGTTAGTGGCTACACCTTC. This translates into CASSLDRVSGYTF.

The chain links TRBV5-1 to TRBJ2-3; D is perhaps TRBD2 (6 bases). The V gene lost 0 bases and the J gene lost 7 bases, with 12 bases spanning the gap. Germline V gene lookup returns CDR1 SGHRS and CDR2 YFSETQ. The CDR3 is 14 amino acids. The CDR3 reads CASSLGDFRNTQYF. The CDR3 DNA follows: TGCGCCAGCAGCTTGGGGGACTTCCGCAATACGCAGTATTTT.

The chain is built from TRBV4-2 and TRBJ2-3, with 7 bases fitting TRBD2. J gave up 1 base and V 2 bases, and 3 bases lay outside the gene matches. Germline V gene data show CDR1 as LGHNA and CDR2 as YNFKEQ. The CDR3 contains 15 residues. The CDR3 DNA follows: TGTGCCAGCAGCCAAAACAGCGGGGGCACAGATACGCAGTATTTT. Protein: CASSQNSGGTDTQYF.

The V gene is TRBV5-1, the J gene TRBJ2-5; D perhaps matches TRBD2 (6 bases). CDR1 SGHRS and CDR2 YFSETQ come from the germline V gene. Trimming pared 6 bases from V and 0 bases from J, leaving 18 bases between. The CDR3 is 16 amino acids. CDR3 coding DNA: TGCGCCAGCACCTCGTTGGGCAGCGGGTACCAAGAGACCCAGTACTTC. Encoded protein: CASTSLGSGYQETQYF.

This chain connects TRBV7-8 to TRBJ1-1, with a weak D call TRBD1 (5 bases). The CDR3 runs to 19 residues. The germline gives CDR1 SGHVS, CDR2 FQNEAQ. V shed 5 bases and J shed 0 bases, with 25 bases lying between them. The CDR3 nucleotides are TGTGCCAGCAGCCCTTACCTGGACACCCTATCTCGCATGAACACTGAAGCTTTCTTT. Residues: CASSPYLDTLSRMNTEAFF.

The chain has TRBV5-6 and TRBJ2-4, with D unresolved. In germline, CDR1 is SGHDT, CDR2 YYEEEE. V was trimmed by 1 base and J by 1 base, leaving 6 bases between them. This CDR3 has 14 residues. The CDR3 bases are TGTGCCAGCAGCTTGCCAGCGGCCAAAAACATTCAGTACTTC. This sequence encodes CASSLPAAKNIQYF.

The V gene is TRBV28, the J gene TRBJ2-7, with TRBD2 matching 12 bases. Germline CDR1 and CDR2: MDHEN and SYDVKM. This CDR3 contains 15 residues. The ends lost 3 bases at V and 6 bases at J; junction bases unmatched: 6. The CDR3 nucleotides read TGTGCCAGCAGTTTCTCTAGCGGGGGGGGGTCCGAGCAGTACTTC. Encoded protein: CASSFSSGGGSEQYF.

J is TRBJ1-6 and V is TRBV30, with TRBD1 matching over 10 bases. The V gene end was trimmed by 4 bases and the J gene end by 9 bases; junction bases not matched to a gene: 9. CDR1 and CDR2 from the germline V gene are GTSNPN and SVGIG (reference sequence). The CDR3 is 15 residues long. Written as DNA, the CDR3 is TGTGCCTGGACTATCGCGGGGACAGGGGTTTCACCCCTCCACTTT. Its protein is CAWTIAGTGVSPLHF.

This chain joins TRBV7-8 and TRBJ2-1, with a possible D match to TRBD1 (5 bases). The V end was cut by 11 bases, the J end by 0 bases, with 17 bases between. The CDR3 is 15 residues long. CDR1 is SGHVS and CDR2 is FQNEAQ in the germline V gene. CDR3 region: CASDPRTSSYNEQFF. The CDR3 DNA sequence: TGTGCCTCGGACCCCCGGACAAGCTCCTACAATGAGCAGTTCTTC.

The chain recombines TRBV5-6 with TRBJ2-6; D perhaps matches TRBD1 (5 bases). This CDR3 is built from 16 residues. Germline V gives CDR1 SGHDT, CDR2 YYEEEE. The V end lost 6 bases, the J end lost 1 base, and 14 bases lay between the germline ends. CDR3 amino acids: CASIVGLWSGANVLTF. In DNA, the CDR3 is TGTGCCAGCATCGTGGGGCTGTGGTCTGGGGCCAACGTCCTGACTTTC.

This chain connects TRBV7-2 to TRBJ2-3; TRBD2 matches 7 bases. J gave up 7 bases and V 0 bases, and 10 bases lay outside the gene matches. Germline V gives CDR1 SGHTA, CDR2 FQGNSA. CDR3 size: 16 residues. In DNA form, the CDR3 reads TGTGCCAGCAGCTTAGCGTACAACGGGGGGATTCATACGCAGTATTTT. It encodes CASSLAYNGGIHTQYF.